The rows below give T cell receptor beta chains drawn from one sample of a study of OX40 agonist ivuxolimab in advanced cancers. Sequencing was performed with immunoSEQ multiplex PCR; in TCRdb, only in-frame clones are kept and a portion is missing. This table has 15,000 to 25,000 clones, around 84% appearing once. Sequencing was performed on CD4+ or CD8+ T cells sorted from blood, taken in a trial of the OX40 agonist ivuxolimab. The receptors shown here come from an adult with an advanced solid tumor such as melanoma, head and neck, liver or kidney cancer. Each CDR3 is given with its conserved first and last residue. The D gene is left open where the match is weak. A row's size may be missing; if present it is once, few, many or a size class.

cdr3_nt	cdr3_aa	clone_size	v_call	j_call	d_call
TGTGCTAGCAGCCGTGGAGGGAGCACAGATACGCAGTATTTT	CASSRGGSTDTQYF	.	TRBV7-7	TRBJ2-3	.
TGTGCCAGCAGTTTGGCAGGGGGCGTTAGGGGCTACACCTTC	CASSLAGGVRGYTF	.	TRBV27	TRBJ1-2	TRBD1
TGTGCCAGCAGGCCGGGACAGTCACCCTCCTACGAGCAGTACTTC	CASRPGQSPSYEQYF	.	TRBV6-5	TRBJ2-7	TRBD1
TGTGCCAGCAGTGATAGAGCAGGCACAGCAGGAGAAAAACTGTTTTTT	CASSDRAGTAGEKLFF	.	TRBV6-1	TRBJ1-4	.
TGTGCCAGCTCACCCTCGGGACAGCCCATTTATGGCTACACCTTC	CASSPSGQPIYGYTF	.	TRBV18	TRBJ1-2	TRBD1
TGCGCCAGCAGCTTGGTTGGGGGTACTGGAAACACCATATATTTT	CASSLVGGTGNTIYF	.	TRBV5-1	TRBJ1-3	.
TGTGCCAGCAGCTTAGATGAACAGGGATACGAGCAGTACTTC	CASSLDEQGYEQYF	.	TRBV7-9	TRBJ2-7	.
TGTGCCTGGAGTTCCGGGACTAGGGGCGAGCAGTACTTC	CAWSSGTRGEQYF	.	TRBV30	TRBJ2-7	TRBD2
TGCGCCAGCAGTCAATTCCCATCTCGGGGGCCCGGGACTGAAGCTTTCTTT	CASSQFPSRGPGTEAFF	.	TRBV23-1	TRBJ1-1	.
TGTGCCTGGAGTCTCGGAGCGGGAGGGGAGACCCAGTACTTC	CAWSLGAGGETQYF	.	TRBV30	TRBJ2-5	TRBD2
TGCGCCAGCAGCTTGGATACAGGGGCCTACGAGCAGTACTTC	CASSLDTGAYEQYF	.	TRBV5-1	TRBJ2-7	TRBD1
TGTGCCAGCAGCGCCCCGGACTATAACACCGGGGAGCTGTTTTTT	CASSAPDYNTGELFF	.	TRBV9	TRBJ2-2	.
TGTGCCAGCAGATGGACAGACTTTAACTATGGCTACACCTTC	CASRWTDFNYGYTF	few	TRBV2	TRBJ1-2	.
TGTGCCAGCACTCGATCGGAGGGGACAACCTACGAGCAGTACTTC	CASTRSEGTTYEQYF	.	TRBV6-1	TRBJ2-7	.
TGTGCCAGCAGTTCCCAAGGTTCCTATGGCGAAAAACTGTTTTTT	CASSSQGSYGEKLFF	.	TRBV6-5	TRBJ1-4	.
TGTGCCAGCAGTTACACGGACAGGGTGAACACTGAAGCTTTCTTT	CASSYTDRVNTEAFF	.	TRBV6-6	TRBJ1-1	TRBD1
TGTGCCAGCAGCCCCGGACAGGGCTACGAGCAGTACTTC	CASSPGQGYEQYF	.	TRBV9	TRBJ2-7	TRBD1
TGTGCCAGCAGCTTGGACAGCTACAATGAGCAGTTCTTC	CASSLDSYNEQFF	.	TRBV5-5	TRBJ2-1	.
TGTGCCAGCAGCCCGCAGACAGGGAAAAACTACAATGAGCAGTTCTTC	CASSPQTGKNYNEQFF	.	TRBV7-9	TRBJ2-1	TRBD1
TGTGCCAGCAGTTACGGGGTCGAAGGGCAGTTCTTC	CASSYGVEGQFF	few	TRBV6-6	TRBJ2-1	.
TGCGCCAGCACCTTCCAAGAGACCCAGTACTTC	CASTFQETQYF	.	TRBV5-1	TRBJ2-5	.
TGTGCCGTACAGGTGTATCTTCATTCAGATACGCAGTATTTT	CAVQVYLHSDTQYF	.	TRBV6-1	TRBJ2-3	.
TGTGCCAGCAAGGTTAGCAATCAGCCCCAGCATTTT	CASKVSNQPQHF	.	TRBV6-6	TRBJ1-5	.
TGTGCCAGTAGAACGGCAAATTACAATGAGCAGTTCTTC	CASRTANYNEQFF	.	TRBV19	TRBJ2-1	.
TGTGCCAGCTCACCGAGACAGGGGTTCTCCTACAATGAGCAGTTCTTC	CASSPRQGFSYNEQFF	.	TRBV18	TRBJ2-1	TRBD1
TGTGCCAGCTCACTGCGGGGAGGGACCACCTACGAGCAGTACTTC	CASSLRGGTTYEQYF	.	TRBV18	TRBJ2-7	TRBD2
TGTGCCAGCAGAGCTGGGACATCTAGCTCTGGGGCCAACGTCCTGACTTTC	CASRAGTSSSGANVLTF	.	TRBV7-9	TRBJ2-6	.
TGTGCCAGCAGTCCTGTTTCGGGGGTAACTAACTATGGCTACACCTTC	CASSPVSGVTNYGYTF	.	TRBV7-2	TRBJ1-2	.